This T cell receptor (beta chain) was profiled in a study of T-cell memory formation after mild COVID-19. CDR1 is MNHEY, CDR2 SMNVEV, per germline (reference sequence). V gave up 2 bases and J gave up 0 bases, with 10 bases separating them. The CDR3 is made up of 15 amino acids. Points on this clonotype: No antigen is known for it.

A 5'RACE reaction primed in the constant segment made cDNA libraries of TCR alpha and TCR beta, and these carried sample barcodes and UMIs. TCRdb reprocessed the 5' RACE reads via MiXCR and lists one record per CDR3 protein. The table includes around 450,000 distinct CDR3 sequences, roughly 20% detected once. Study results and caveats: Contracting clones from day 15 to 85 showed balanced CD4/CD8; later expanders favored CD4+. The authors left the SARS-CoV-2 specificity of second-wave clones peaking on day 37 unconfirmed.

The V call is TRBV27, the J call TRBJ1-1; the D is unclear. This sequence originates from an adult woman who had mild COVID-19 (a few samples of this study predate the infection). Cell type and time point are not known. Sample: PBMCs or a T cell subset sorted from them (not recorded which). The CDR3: CASSLEQAMNTEAFF. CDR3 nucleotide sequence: TGTGCCAGCAGTTTAGAGCAGGCTATGAACACTGAAGCTTTCTTT.